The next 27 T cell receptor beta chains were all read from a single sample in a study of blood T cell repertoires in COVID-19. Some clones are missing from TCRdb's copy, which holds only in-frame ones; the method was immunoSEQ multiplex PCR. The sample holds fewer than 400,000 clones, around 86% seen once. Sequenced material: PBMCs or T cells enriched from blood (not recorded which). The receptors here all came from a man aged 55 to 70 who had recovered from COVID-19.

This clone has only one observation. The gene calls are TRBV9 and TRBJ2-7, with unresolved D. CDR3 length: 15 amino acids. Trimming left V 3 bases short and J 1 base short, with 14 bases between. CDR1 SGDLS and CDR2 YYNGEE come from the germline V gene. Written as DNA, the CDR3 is TGTGCCAGCAGCGCCAGCCCGCTACTATCCTACGAGCAGTACTTC. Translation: CASSASPLLSYEQYF.

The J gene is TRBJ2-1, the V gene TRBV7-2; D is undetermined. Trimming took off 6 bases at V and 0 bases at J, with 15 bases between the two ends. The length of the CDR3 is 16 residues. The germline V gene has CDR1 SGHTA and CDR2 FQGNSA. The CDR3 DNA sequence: TGTGCCAGCAGTTTCGTTGCGGTAAGCTCCTACAATGAGCAGTTCTTC. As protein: CASSFVAVSSYNEQFF. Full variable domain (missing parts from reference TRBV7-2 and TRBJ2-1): GAGVSQSPSNKVTEKGKDVELRCDPISGHTALYWYRQSLGQGLEFLIYFQGNSAPDKSGLPSDRFSAERTGGSVSTLTIQRTQQEDSAVYLCASSFVAVSSYNEQFFGPGTRLTVL.

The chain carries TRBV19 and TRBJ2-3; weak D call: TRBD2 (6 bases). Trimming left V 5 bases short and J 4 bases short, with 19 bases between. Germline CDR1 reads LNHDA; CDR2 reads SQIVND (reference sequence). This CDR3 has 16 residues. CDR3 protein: CASSARTTRVPDTQYF. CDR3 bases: TGTGCCAGTAGTGCGAGGACTACCCGCGTCCCAGATACGCAGTATTTT.

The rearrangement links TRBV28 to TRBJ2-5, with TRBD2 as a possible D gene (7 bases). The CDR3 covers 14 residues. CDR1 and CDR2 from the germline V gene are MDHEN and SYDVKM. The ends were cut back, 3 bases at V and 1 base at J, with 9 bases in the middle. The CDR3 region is CASSLGGGQETQYF. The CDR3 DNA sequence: TGTGCCAGCAGTTTGGGAGGGGGCCAAGAGACCCAGTACTTC. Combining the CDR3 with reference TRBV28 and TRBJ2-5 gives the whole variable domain DVKVTQSSRYLVKRTGEKVFLECVQDMDHENMFWYRQDPGLGLRLIYFSYDVKMKEKGDIPEGYSVSREKKERFSLILESASTNQTSMYLCASSLGGGQETQYFGPGTRLLVL.

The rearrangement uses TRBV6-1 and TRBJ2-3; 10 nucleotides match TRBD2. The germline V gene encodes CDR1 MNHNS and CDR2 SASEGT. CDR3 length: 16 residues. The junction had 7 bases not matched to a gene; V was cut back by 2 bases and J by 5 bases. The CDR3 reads CASSEIWLAGGDTQYF. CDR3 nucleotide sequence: TGTGCCAGCAGTGAAATTTGGTTAGCGGGAGGAGATACGCAGTATTTT.

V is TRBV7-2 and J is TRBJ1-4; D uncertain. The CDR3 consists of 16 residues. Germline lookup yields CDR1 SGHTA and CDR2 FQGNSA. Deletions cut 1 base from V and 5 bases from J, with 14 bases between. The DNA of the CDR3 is TGTGCCAGCAGCTTAGGTCTCGGACTGCGAAATGAAAAACTGTTTTTT. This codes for CASSLGLGLRNEKLFF.

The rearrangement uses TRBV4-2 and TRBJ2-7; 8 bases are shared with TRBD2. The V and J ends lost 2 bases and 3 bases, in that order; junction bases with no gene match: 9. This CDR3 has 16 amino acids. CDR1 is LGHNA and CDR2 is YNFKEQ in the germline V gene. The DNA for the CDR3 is TGTGCCAGCAGCCAACGGAGCGGGAGTATCCTCTACGAGCAGTACTTC. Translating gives CASSQRSGSILYEQYF.

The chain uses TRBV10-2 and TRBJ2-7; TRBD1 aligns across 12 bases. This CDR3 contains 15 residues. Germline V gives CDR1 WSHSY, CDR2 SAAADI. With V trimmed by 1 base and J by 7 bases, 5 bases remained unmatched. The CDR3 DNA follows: TGCGCCAGCAGTGAGTGGGGACAGGGGGCGAAGGAGCAGTACTTC. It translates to CASSEWGQGAKEQYF.

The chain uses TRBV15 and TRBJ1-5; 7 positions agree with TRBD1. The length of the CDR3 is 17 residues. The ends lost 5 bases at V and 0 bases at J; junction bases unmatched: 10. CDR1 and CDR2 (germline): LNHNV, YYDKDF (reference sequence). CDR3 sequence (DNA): TGTGCCACCAGCGGTCACACAGGGGTGCGTAGCAATCAGCCCCAGCATTTT. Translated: CATSGHTGVRSNQPQHF.

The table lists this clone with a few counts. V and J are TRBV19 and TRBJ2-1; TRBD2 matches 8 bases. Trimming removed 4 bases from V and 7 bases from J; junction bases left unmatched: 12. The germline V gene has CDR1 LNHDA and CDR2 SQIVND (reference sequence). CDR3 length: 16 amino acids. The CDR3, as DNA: TGTGCCAGTAGTACCCCGGGTAGCGGGAAGGGTAATGAGCAGTTCTTC. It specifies CASSTPGSGKGNEQFF.

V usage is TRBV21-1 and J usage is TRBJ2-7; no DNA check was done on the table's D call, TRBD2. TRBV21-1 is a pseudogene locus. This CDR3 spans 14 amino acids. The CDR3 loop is CASSPSGRLYEQYF. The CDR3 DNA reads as TGTGCCAGCAGCCCTAGCGGCCGGTTGTACGAGCAGTACTTC.

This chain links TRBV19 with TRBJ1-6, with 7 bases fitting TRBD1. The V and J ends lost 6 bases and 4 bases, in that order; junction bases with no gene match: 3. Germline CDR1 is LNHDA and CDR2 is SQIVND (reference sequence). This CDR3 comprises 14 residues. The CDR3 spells CASSQGVYNSPLHF. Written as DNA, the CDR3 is TGTGCCAGTAGCCAGGGGGTTTATAATTCACCCCTCCACTTT.

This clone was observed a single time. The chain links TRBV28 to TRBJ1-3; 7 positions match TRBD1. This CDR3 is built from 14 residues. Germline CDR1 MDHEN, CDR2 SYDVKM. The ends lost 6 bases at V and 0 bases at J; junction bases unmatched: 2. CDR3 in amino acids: CASRTGFSGNTIYF. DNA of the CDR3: TGTGCCAGCAGGACAGGGTTCTCTGGAAACACCATATATTTT.

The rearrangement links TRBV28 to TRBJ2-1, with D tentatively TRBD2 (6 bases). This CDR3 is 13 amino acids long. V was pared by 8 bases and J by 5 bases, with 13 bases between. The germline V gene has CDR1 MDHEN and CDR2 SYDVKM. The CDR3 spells CASGEDNDNEQFF. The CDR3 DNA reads TGTGCCAGCGGGGAGGACAACGACAATGAGCAGTTCTTC.

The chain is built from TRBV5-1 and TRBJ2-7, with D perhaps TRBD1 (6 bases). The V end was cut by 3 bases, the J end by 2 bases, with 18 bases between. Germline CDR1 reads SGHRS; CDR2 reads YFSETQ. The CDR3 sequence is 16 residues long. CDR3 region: CASSYLSAGATYEQYF. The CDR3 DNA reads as TGCGCCAGCAGCTACCTTTCGGCAGGGGCAACCTACGAGCAGTACTTC.

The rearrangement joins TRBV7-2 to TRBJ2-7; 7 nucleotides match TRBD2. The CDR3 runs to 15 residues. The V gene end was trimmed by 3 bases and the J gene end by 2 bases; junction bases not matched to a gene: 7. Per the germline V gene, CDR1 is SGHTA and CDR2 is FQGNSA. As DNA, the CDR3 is TGTGCCAGCAGCTTCTATCCTAGCGGTGCCTACGAGCAGTACTTC. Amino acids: CASSFYPSGAYEQYF.

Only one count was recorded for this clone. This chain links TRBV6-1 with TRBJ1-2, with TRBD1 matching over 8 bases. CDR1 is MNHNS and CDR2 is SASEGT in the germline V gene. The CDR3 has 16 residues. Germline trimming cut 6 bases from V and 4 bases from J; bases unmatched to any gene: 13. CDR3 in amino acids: CASRETARGHGYGYTF. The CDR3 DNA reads TGTGCCAGCAGGGAAACCGCCAGGGGGCATGGCTATGGCTACACCTTC.

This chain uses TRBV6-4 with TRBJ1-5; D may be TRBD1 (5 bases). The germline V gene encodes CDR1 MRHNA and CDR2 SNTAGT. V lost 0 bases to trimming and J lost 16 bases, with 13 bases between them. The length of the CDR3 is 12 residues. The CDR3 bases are TGTGCCAGCAGTGACTCGGGAGGGGTTCAACATTTT. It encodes CASSDSGGVQHF.

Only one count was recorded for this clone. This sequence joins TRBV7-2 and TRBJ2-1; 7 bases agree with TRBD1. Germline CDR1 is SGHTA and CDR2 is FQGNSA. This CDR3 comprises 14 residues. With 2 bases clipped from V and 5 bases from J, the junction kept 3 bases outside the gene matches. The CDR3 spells CASSLQGDNNEQFF. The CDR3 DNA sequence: TGTGCCAGCAGCTTACAGGGGGACAACAATGAGCAGTTCTTC.

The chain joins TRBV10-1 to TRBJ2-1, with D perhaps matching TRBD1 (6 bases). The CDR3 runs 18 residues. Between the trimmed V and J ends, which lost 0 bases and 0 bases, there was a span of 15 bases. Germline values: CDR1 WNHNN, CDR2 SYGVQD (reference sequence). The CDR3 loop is CASSESPSGAGSYNEQFF. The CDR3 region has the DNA TGCGCCAGCAGTGAGTCCCCTTCAGGGGCCGGCTCCTACAATGAGCAGTTCTTC.

The CDR3: CASSYSLGGGSYEQYF. The CDR3 DNA is TGTGCCAGCAGTTACTCCCTTGGCGGGGGCTCCTACGAGCAGTACTTC. J is TRBJ2-7 and V is TRBV6-5, with TRBD2 matching 7 bases. The CDR3 extends over 16 amino acids. Germline V gene sequence: CDR1 MNHEY, CDR2 SVGAGI. V was clipped by 0 bases and J by 0 bases; unmatched bases: 5.

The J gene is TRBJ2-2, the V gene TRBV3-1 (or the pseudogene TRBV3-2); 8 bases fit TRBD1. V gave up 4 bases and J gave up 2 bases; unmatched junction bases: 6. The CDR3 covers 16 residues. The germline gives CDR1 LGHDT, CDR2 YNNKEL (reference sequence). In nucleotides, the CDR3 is TGTGCCAGCAGCCCGAGGACAGGGATTAACACCGGGGAGCTGTTTTTT. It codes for CASSPRTGINTGELFF.

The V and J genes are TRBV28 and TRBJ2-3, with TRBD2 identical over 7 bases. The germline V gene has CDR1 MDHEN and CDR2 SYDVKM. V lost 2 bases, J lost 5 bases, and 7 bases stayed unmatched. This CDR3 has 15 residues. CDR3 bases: TGTGCCAGCAGTTTAGGGGGAGGGGTGGAAGATACGCAGTATTTT. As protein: CASSLGGGVEDTQYF.

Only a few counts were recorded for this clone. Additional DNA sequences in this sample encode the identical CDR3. In DNA form, the CDR3 reads TGTGCCAGCAGCCGGGGACAGGGAAATTCACCCCTCCACTTT. Protein product: CASSRGQGNSPLHF. V and J are TRBV7-9 and TRBJ1-6; 9 nucleotides match TRBD1. The CDR3 loop spans 14 amino acids. The germline CDR1 and CDR2 sequences are SEHNR and FQNEAQ (reference sequence). Trimming cost V 5 bases and J 7 bases; bases outside gene matches: 3. Full variable domain (rest looked up from reference TRBV7-9 and TRBJ1-6): DTGVSQNPRHKITKRGQNVTFRCDPISEHNRLYWYRQTLGQGPEFLTYFQNEAQLEKSRLLSDRFSAERPKGSFSTLEIQRTEQGDSAMYLCASSRGQGNSPLHFGNGTRLTVT.

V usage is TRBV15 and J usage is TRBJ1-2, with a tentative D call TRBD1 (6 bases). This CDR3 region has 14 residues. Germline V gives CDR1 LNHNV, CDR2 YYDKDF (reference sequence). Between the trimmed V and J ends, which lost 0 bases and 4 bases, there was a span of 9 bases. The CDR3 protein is CATSRDWGLYGYTF. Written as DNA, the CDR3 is TGTGCCACCAGCAGAGATTGGGGGCTCTATGGCTACACCTTC.

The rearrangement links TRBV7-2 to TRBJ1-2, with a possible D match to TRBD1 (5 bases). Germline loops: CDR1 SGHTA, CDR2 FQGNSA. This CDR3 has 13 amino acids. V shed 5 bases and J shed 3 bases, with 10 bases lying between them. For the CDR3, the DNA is TGTGCCAGCAGCGGACAAGCCCACTATGGCTACACCTTC. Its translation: CASSGQAHYGYTF.

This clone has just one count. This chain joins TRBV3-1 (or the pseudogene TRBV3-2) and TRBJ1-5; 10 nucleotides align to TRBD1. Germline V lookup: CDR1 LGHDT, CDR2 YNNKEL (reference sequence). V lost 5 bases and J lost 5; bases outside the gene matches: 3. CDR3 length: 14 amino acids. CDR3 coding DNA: TGTGCCAGCAGCTTAGGACAGGGGGATCAGCCCCAGCATTTT. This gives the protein CASSLGQGDQPQHF.